The table lists the clone carrying this T cell receptor beta chain with many counts. The antigen is not known. RNA transcripts were the source from which TCR beta CDR3 regions were amplified. The workflow started with a first-round RT-PCR run with HTBI primers and then moved on to a second-round multiplex PCR. TCRdb reprocessed the multiplex PCR reads with MiXCR, giving one entry per CDR3 protein. The sample has 300,000 to 500,000 distinct CDR3 sequences; roughly 14% are singletons. The data were taken from a study of Graves' ophthalmopathy and Graves' hyperthyroidism. Findings and caveats of the study: Clonotypes were expanded in thyroid at above 0.001 frequency, and most also appeared in blood.

Deletions cut 2 bases from V and 5 bases from J, with 9 bases between. Germline V gene lookup returns CDR1 MNHNS and CDR2 SASEGT. The CDR3 contains 13 residues. PBMCs came from roughly 9.2 ml of fresh peripheral blood. This clonotype originated in a woman between 18 and 30 years old with stable Graves' hyperthyroidism. The rearrangement links TRBV6-1 to TRBJ1-1; D unclear. The sequencing input was peripheral blood. CDR3 sequence: CASSEFRVTEAFF. CDR3 DNA: TGTGCCAGCAGTGAATTCCGGGTTACTGAAGCTTTCTTT.